The 27 T cell receptor beta chains listed next were all sequenced from one sample in a study of neurological immune-mediated disorders (dated by TCRdb to about 2019). The library relied on 5' RACE. The sample was run on an Illumina HiSeq 2500. TCRdb redid the processing of the public reads, applying fastp at Q25 and MiXCR, and retained in-frame beta chains. All rows with the same CDR3 protein become a single entry with the most common DNA and genes. Within this sample are around 44,000 distinct CDR3 sequences, with about 2.5% of them counted one time only. The ten biggest clones cover 12% of the sample. Sequencing was performed on PBMCs. All receptors derive from a man aged 30 to 39 with multiple sclerosis.

This clonotype was detected many times. The chain has TRBV12-3 or TRBV12-4 and TRBJ2-2, with D possibly matching TRBD1 (6 bases). The germline V and J ends were trimmed by 5 bases and 4 bases, with 8 bases remaining between them. The CDR3 extends over 13 amino acids. CDR3 residues: CASSLRGTGELFF. CDR3 bases: TGTGCCAGCAGTCTCAGGGGCACCGGGGAGCTGTTTTTT.

This clonotype was counted at least ten times. The genes are TRBV20-1 and TRBJ2-5; D perhaps matches TRBD1 (5 bases). Germline V CDR1 and CDR2: DFQATT, SNEGSKA (reference sequence). V was pared by 0 bases and J by 7 bases, with 15 bases between. The CDR3 runs 14 residues. CDR3 sequence: CSARDQQGFWTQYF. CDR3 bases: TGCAGTGCTAGAGATCAGCAGGGTTTTTGGACCCAGTACTTC.

This clonotype has a count of ten or more. The chain combines TRBV20-1 with TRBJ1-5, with D perhaps TRBD1 (6 bases). This CDR3 spans 16 amino acids. V was trimmed by 3 bases and J by 0 bases, leaving 15 bases between them. The V gene's germline CDR1 is DFQATT and CDR2 SNEGSKA (reference sequence). DNA of the CDR3: TGCAGTGCTAGCCCACTCAGGGGAGCTAGCAATCAGCCCCAGCATTTT. It encodes CSASPLRGASNQPQHF.

This clonotype was detected ten times or more. The rearrangement joins TRBV12-3 or TRBV12-4 to TRBJ2-1; 13 nucleotides align to TRBD2. V shed 6 bases and J 0 bases; nucleotides not matched to a gene: 14. This CDR3 has 20 residues. This CDR3 is CASSYRTGLAGQSSYNEQFF. The CDR3 coding sequence is TGTGCCAGCAGCTACCGGACGGGACTAGCGGGACAGAGCTCCTACAATGAGCAGTTCTTC.

This clonotype was seen many times. The chain couples TRBV20-1 to TRBJ1-3; no firm D call. This CDR3 has 11 residues. Germline V gene data show CDR1 as DFQATT and CDR2 as SNEGSKA (reference sequence). Trimming left V 5 bases short and J 4 bases short, with 6 bases between. CDR3 DNA: TGCAGTGCTCGAGTCGGAAACACCATATATTTT. Protein sequence: CSARVGNTIYF.

This clonotype was detected ten times or more. This chain uses TRBV5-1 with TRBJ1-2; TRBD1 might be the D (6 bases). The CDR3 totals 14 residues. The V gene lost 4 bases and the J gene lost 1 base, with 11 bases spanning the gap. Germline V gene data show CDR1 as SGHRS and CDR2 as YFSETQ. The CDR3 DNA is TGCGCCAGCAGCCCCGGGACATTTAACTATGGCTACACCTTC. It translates to CASSPGTFNYGYTF. The complete variable domain, with remaining parts taken from reference TRBV5-1 and TRBJ1-2, reads KAGVTQTPRYLIKTRGQQVTLSCSPISGHRSVSWYQQTPGQGLQFLFEYFSETQRNKGNFPGRFSGRQFSNSRSEMNVSTLELGDSALYLCASSPGTFNYGYTFGSGTRLTVV.

This clonotype was counted many times. The V gene is TRBV20-1, the J gene TRBJ2-7; tentatively, D is TRBD2 (5 bases). V was pared by 3 bases and J by 4 bases, with 13 bases between. Per germline, CDR1 DFQATT and CDR2 SNEGSKA (reference sequence). The CDR3 totals 13 residues. CDR3 protein: CSASPGRGYEQYF. The CDR3 bases are TGCAGTGCTAGTCCTGGGCGCGGGTACGAGCAGTACTTC.

This clonotype was observed at least ten times. The chain is built from TRBV11-2 and TRBJ2-7, with D perhaps assigned TRBD1 or TRBD2 (5 bases each). The germline CDR1 and CDR2 sequences are SGHAT and FQNNGV. The CDR3 runs 14 residues. Trimming took off 1 base at V and 3 bases at J, with 10 bases between the two ends. CDR3 in amino acids: CASSLAGADYEQYF. CDR3 sequence (DNA): TGTGCCAGCAGCTTAGCCGGGGCGGACTACGAGCAGTACTTC.

This clonotype was counted many times. The rearrangement joins TRBV5-1 to TRBJ2-2, with TRBD1 matching 7 bases. The germline V gene has CDR1 SGHRS and CDR2 YFSETQ. V lost 4 bases and J lost 0; bases outside the gene matches: 6. The CDR3 has 16 residues. The CDR3 here is CASSRGTATNTGELFF. DNA of the CDR3: TGCGCCAGCAGCCGAGGGACAGCAACGAACACCGGGGAGCTGTTTTTT. The full variable domain, with the rest looked up from reference TRBV5-1 and TRBJ2-2, is KAGVTQTPRYLIKTRGQQVTLSCSPISGHRSVSWYQQTPGQGLQFLFEYFSETQRNKGNFPGRFSGRQFSNSRSEMNVSTLELGDSALYLCASSRGTATNTGELFFGEGSRLTVL.

Comments on this clonotype: A clone one base away is much larger, so this may be a read error. V is TRBV4-1 and J is TRBJ1-1; D is undetermined. The CDR3 has 14 amino acids. V shed 4 bases and J shed 1 base, with 10 bases lying between them. Per germline, CDR1 MGHRA and CDR2 YSYEKL. CDR3 bases: TGCGCCAGCAGCCTGGGAAACACGAACACTGAAGCTTTCTTT. Translated, it gives CASSLGNTNTEAFF.

This clonotype occurred many times. The chain joins TRBV20-1 to TRBJ1-1; D ambiguous. V lost 1 base to trimming and J lost 6 bases, with 9 bases between them. The CDR3 sequence is 12 residues long. Per germline, CDR1 DFQATT and CDR2 SNEGSKA (reference sequence). The CDR3 bases are TGCAGTGCTAGAGGGTCGCTATCTGAAGCTTTCTTT. Residues: CSARGSLSEAFF.

This clonotype was seen ten or more times. The V gene is TRBV12-3 or TRBV12-4, the J gene TRBJ2-2; a weak D match, TRBD2 (6 bases). CDR3 length: 16 residues. V was trimmed by 2 bases and J by 3 bases, leaving 13 bases between them. The CDR3 loop reads CASSLFAGMDTGELFF. CDR3 coding DNA: TGTGCCAGCAGTTTATTCGCGGGAATGGACACCGGGGAGCTGTTTTTT.

This clonotype occurred many times. The rearrangement uses TRBV7-8 and TRBJ1-6; TRBD1 matches at 10 bases. From germline, CDR1 is SGHVS and CDR2 FQNEAQ. Trimming cost V 6 bases and J 8 bases; bases outside gene matches: 4. This CDR3 contains 14 residues. The CDR3, as DNA: TGTGCCAGCAGACCCGGGACAGGGGATTCACCCCTCCACTTT. As protein: CASRPGTGDSPLHF.

This clonotype was found many times. This sequence joins TRBV10-1 and TRBJ2-7; unclear D gene. Per germline, CDR1 WNHNN and CDR2 SYGVQD (reference sequence). V shed 0 bases and J shed 2 bases, with 8 bases lying between them. The CDR3 is 14 amino acids. The CDR3 loop reads CASSESSGAYEQYF. CDR3 DNA sequence: TGCGCCAGCAGTGAGTCGTCAGGCGCCTACGAGCAGTACTTC.

This clonotype was picked up a small number of times. This chain connects TRBV12-3 or TRBV12-4 to TRBJ2-7; D possibly corresponds to TRBD1 (6 bases). Trimming removed 6 bases at V and 4 bases at J, with 13 bases between. The CDR3 spans 13 residues. The CDR3 bases are TGTGCCAGCAGCCAGGGGCTACGTTACGAGCAGTACTTC. Amino acid sequence: CASSQGLRYEQYF.

There are many counts of this clonotype. The chain joins TRBV4-2 to TRBJ2-5, with 8 bases matching TRBD2. This CDR3 is built from 17 residues. The V segment lost 0 bases and the J segment 3 bases; nucleotides outside the gene matches: 9. Germline V gene lookup returns CDR1 LGHNA and CDR2 YNFKEQ. This chain's CDR3 is CASSQDLASGGEETQYF. The CDR3 region has the DNA TGTGCCAGCAGCCAAGATCTCGCCAGCGGGGGAGAAGAGACCCAGTACTTC.

This clonotype was counted ten times or more. V usage is TRBV29-1 and J usage is TRBJ2-1; 8 bases agree with TRBD1. CDR3 length: 12 amino acids. V trimming: 5 bases; J trimming: 8 bases; junction bases outside the gene matches: 5. CDR1 and CDR2 from the germline V gene are SQVTM and ANQGSEA. This CDR3 is CSVRQGAYEQFF. CDR3 DNA: TGCAGCGTTCGGCAGGGGGCCTATGAGCAGTTCTTC.

In this sample, this clonotype turned up many times. V is TRBV12-3 or TRBV12-4 and J is TRBJ2-1; 7 nucleotides line up with TRBD1. The V gene end was trimmed by 4 bases and the J gene end by 4 bases; junction bases not matched to a gene: 10. The CDR3 is 16 amino acids. For the CDR3, the DNA is TGTGCCAGCAGTTCCGTACAGGGGAATCCTTACAATGAGCAGTTCTTC. Residues: CASSSVQGNPYNEQFF.

At least ten counts were recorded for this clonotype. The chain links TRBV6-5 to TRBJ1-5; the match to TRBD1 covers 8 bases. The CDR3 sequence is 15 residues long. Germline V gene sequence: CDR1 MNHEY, CDR2 SVGAGI. V trimming: 8 bases; J trimming: 0 bases; junction bases outside the gene matches: 6. The CDR3 DNA follows: TGTGCCAGCCGAGGGACAGGACGTAGCAATCAGCCCCAGCATTTT. It encodes CASRGTGRSNQPQHF.

Many counts were recorded for this clonotype. This chain joins TRBV27 and TRBJ2-3, with 11 bases that match TRBD2. V dropped 0 bases and J dropped 2; count of bases not matched to a gene: 7. CDR3 length: 18 residues. The germline V gene has CDR1 MNHEY and CDR2 SMNVEV (reference sequence). The CDR3 spells CASSLSRSGLADTDTQYF. Written as DNA, the CDR3 is TGTGCCAGCAGTTTATCAAGGTCGGGACTAGCGGACACAGATACGCAGTATTTT.

This clonotype was counted ten times or more. V and J are TRBV20-1 and TRBJ2-7, with 10 bases lining up with TRBD1. After removal of 5 bases from V and 4 bases from J, the junction contained 8 bases not matched to a gene. CDR1 is DFQATT, CDR2 SNEGSKA, per germline (reference sequence). CDR3 size: 14 residues. The CDR3 region has the DNA TGCAGTGCTGGCCGACAGGGGGCAGCGTACGAGCAGTACTTC. Translation gives CSAGRQGAAYEQYF.

To note about this clonotype: Possible read error: a much larger clone is one base away. The gene calls are TRBV6-5 and TRBJ1-6; D not resolved. V was pared by 6 bases and J by 8 bases, with 14 bases between. The V gene's germline CDR1 is MNHEY and CDR2 SVGAGI. The CDR3 runs to 14 residues. The CDR3 loop reads CASSRGKGDSPLHF. CDR3 DNA sequence: TGTGCCAGCAGCCGGGGAAAGGGTGATTCACCCCTCCACTTT.

This clonotype has at least ten counts. J is TRBJ2-5 and V is TRBV29-1, with 13 bases aligning to TRBD2. This CDR3 contains 16 residues. Germline trimming cut 3 bases from V and 1 base from J; bases unmatched to any gene: 5. Germline V gene data show CDR1 as SQVTM and CDR2 as ANQGSEA. The CDR3 nucleotides read TGCAGCGTTGATACGGGACTAGCGGGGTCCCAAGAGACCCAGTACTTC. Its protein product is CSVDTGLAGSQETQYF.

This clonotype has at least ten counts. This chain joins TRBV27 and TRBJ2-1; D possibly corresponds to TRBD1 (5 bases). This CDR3 is built from 15 residues. V lost 3 bases, J lost 2 bases, and 11 bases lay in between. Germline values: CDR1 MNHEY, CDR2 SMNVEV (reference sequence). The CDR3: CASSLTVDPYNEQFF. DNA for the CDR3: TGTGCCAGCAGTTTGACAGTTGACCCCTACAATGAGCAGTTCTTC.

In this sample, this clonotype is medium-sized. This rearrangement joins TRBV6-5 to TRBJ2-5; D uncertain. CDR1 is MNHEY and CDR2 is SVGAGI in the germline V gene. This CDR3 contains 12 residues. V was trimmed by 0 bases and J by 4 bases, leaving 3 bases between them. The CDR3 sequence: CASSYSRETQYF. The DNA for the CDR3 is TGTGCCAGCAGTTACTCGAGAGAGACCCAGTACTTC.

This clonotype was recorded many times. This chain uses TRBV6-2 or TRBV6-3 with TRBJ2-7; TRBD2 is a possible D gene (6 bases). This CDR3 comprises 15 residues. Germline CDR1 MNHEY, CDR2 SVGEGT. The V end lost 9 bases, the J end lost 2 bases, and 20 bases lay between the germline ends. Here the CDR3 reads CASSTHGTATYEQYF. Here the CDR3 DNA reads TGTGCCAGTTCAACCCACGGGACTGCTACCTACGAGCAGTACTTC.

Ten or more counts support this clonotype. V is TRBV10-2 and J is TRBJ2-2, with 15 bases identical to TRBD2. CDR1 and CDR2 (germline): WSHSY, SAAADI. The ends lost 3 bases at V and 6 bases at J; junction bases unmatched: 14. The CDR3 sequence is 20 residues long. The CDR3 region is CASSDPLAGLAGGSPGELFF. In DNA form, the CDR3 reads TGCGCCAGCAGTGATCCCCTTGCGGGACTAGCGGGAGGATCGCCCGGGGAGCTGTTTTTT.